This T cell receptor beta chain is drawn from a study of T-cell reconstitution after alpha-beta-depleted transplantation in children. The library targeted TCRbeta and was prepared with unique molecular identifiers. One entry per CDR3 protein, called by TCRdb with MiXCR from the PCR reads. The data show fewer than 550,000 distinct CDR3 sequences, roughly a tenth seen once. General study points: Where some patients showed high TCRbeta diversity at day 60, it came from recipient T cells and thymic progenitors that had survived. Newly generated T cells supplied most T-cell counts and diversity one year post-transplant.

CDR1 is MNHEY and CDR2 is SMNVEV in the germline V gene (reference sequence). Deletions cut 4 bases from V and 1 base from J, with 9 bases between. This CDR3 region has 14 residues. There are many counts of this clonotype. The target antigen is unknown. The V and J genes are TRBV27 and TRBJ2-3, with D unresolved. The sequence was obtained from a child aged 2 to 10 with inherited bone marrow failure, due to receive a stem cell transplant. This specimen was PBMCs, taken before TCRalphabeta/CD19-depleted stem cell transplant. The CDR3: CASSYGQGTDTQYF. The CDR3 region has the DNA TGTGCCAGCAGTTATGGGCAGGGCACAGATACGCAGTATTTT.